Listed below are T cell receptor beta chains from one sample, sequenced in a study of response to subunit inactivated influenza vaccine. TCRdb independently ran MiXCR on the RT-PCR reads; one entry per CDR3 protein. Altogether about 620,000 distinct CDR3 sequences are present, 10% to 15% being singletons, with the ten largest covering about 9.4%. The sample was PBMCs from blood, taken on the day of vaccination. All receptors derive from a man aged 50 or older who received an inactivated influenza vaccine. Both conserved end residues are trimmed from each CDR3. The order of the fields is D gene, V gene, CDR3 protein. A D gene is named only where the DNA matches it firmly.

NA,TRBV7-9,ASGYDTSYGYT
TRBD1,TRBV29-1,SVETGNSYEQY
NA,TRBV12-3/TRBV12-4,ASARGPRTDTQY
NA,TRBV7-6,ASSLVPQGYGANVLT
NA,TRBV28,ASSSVARNEQF
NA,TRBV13,ASSLSGLPNEQF
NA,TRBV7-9,ASSHAGTEETQY
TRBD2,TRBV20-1,SARDLAGGPADTQY
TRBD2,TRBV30,AWSVLAGTYNEQF
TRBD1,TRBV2,ASQDRISNQPQH
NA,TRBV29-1,SVERTWGEQF
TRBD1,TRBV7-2,ASSLTRGRDRGYEQY
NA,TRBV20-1,SARDGLKGRGGLSYEQY
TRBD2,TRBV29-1,SVGVAGGRTDTQY
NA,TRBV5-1,ASSFGGLGEQF
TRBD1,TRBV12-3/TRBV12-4,ASSLGDRPNEQF
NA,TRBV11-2,ASSVLWSTGELF
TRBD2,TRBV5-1,ASSLGLAGVVGEQY
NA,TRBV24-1,ATSDRWSYNEQF
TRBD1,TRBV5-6,ASSFTGTGNNQPQH
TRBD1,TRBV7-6,ASSLGTGSSGYT
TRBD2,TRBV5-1,ASSLGLAGFGEQY